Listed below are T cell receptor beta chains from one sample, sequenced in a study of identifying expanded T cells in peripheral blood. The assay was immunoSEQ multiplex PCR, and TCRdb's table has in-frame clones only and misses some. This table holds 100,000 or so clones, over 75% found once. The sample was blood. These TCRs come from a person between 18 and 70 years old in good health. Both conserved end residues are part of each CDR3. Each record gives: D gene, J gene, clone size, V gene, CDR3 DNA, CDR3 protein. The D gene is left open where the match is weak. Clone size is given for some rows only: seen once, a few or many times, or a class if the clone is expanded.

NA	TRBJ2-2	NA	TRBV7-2	TGTGCCAGCAGCTTAGAAGCCGGCTCCAACACCGGGGAGCTGTTTTTT	CASSLEAGSNTGELFF
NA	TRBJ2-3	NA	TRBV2	TGTGCCAGCTCTTCTCGGGGGAGCGGAGATACGCAGTATTTT	CASSSRGSGDTQYF
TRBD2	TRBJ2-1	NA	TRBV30	TGTGCCTGGAGTGGCGGGAGTAGGTATGAGCAGTTCTTC	CAWSGGSRYEQFF
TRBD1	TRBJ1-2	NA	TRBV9	TGTGCCAGCAGCGAACAGGGGCCCTATGGCTACACCTTC	CASSEQGPYGYTF
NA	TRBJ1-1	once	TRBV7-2	TGTGCCAGCAGCTTATGGTCCCACTTCTCGTACACTGAAGCTTTCTTT	CASSLWSHFSYTEAFF
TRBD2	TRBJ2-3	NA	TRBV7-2	TGTGCCAGCAGCTTATTCCCGGCGGGAGTGGCAGATACGCAGTATTTT	CASSLFPAGVADTQYF
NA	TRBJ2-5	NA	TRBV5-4	TGTGCCAGCAGCTTGGAAGGAGCCGGGGGTCAGACCCAGTACTTC	CASSLEGAGGQTQYF
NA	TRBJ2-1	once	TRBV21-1	TGTGCCAGCAGCAAAAGTTCCGGGACCCTACCGGGGAATGAGCAGTTCTTC	CASSKSSGTLPGNEQFF
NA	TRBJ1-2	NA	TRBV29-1	TGCAGCGTTTCCCAGAGCAACTATGGCTACACCTTC	CSVSQSNYGYTF
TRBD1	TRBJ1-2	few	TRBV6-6	TGTGCCAGCAGTTACTCGGCAGGGGGTTTTAGCTACACCTTC	CASSYSAGGFSYTF
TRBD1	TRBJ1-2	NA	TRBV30	TGTGCCTGCCAAAGCGACAGGGGGCGAGGCTACACCTTC	CACQSDRGRGYTF
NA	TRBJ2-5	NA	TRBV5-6	TGTGCCAGCAGTAGCAGGGCTCGGACCCAGTACTTC	CASSSRARTQYF
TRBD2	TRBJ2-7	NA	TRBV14	TGTGCCAGCAGCCAAGTCGGGGGAGGGTCGTACGAGCAGTACTTC	CASSQVGGGSYEQYF
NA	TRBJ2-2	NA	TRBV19	TGTGCCAGTAGTGTCGGCTCGAACACCGGGGAGCTGTTTTTT	CASSVGSNTGELFF
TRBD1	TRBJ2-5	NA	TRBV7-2	TGTGCCAGCAGCTTAGGGGCAGGCAGGGGGCAAGAGACCCAGTACTTC	CASSLGAGRGQETQYF
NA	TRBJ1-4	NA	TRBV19	TGTGCCAGTAGTTCCGTTAGTGGGGGGAATGAAAAACTGTTTTTT	CASSSVSGGNEKLFF
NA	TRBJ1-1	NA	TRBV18	TGTGCCAGCTCACCGACAGGACCCGGCACTGAAGCTTTCTTT	CASSPTGPGTEAFF
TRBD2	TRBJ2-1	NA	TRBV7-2	TGTGCCAGCAGCTTAGGGACTAGTAGTCGGTACAATGAGCAGTTCTTC	CASSLGTSSRYNEQFF
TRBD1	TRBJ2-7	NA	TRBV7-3	TGTGCCAGCAGCATAGACAGGGACTCCTACGAGCAGTACTTC	CASSIDRDSYEQYF
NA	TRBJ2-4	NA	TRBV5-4	TGTGCCAGCAGACGCACAGGGTCAGCCAAAAACATTCAGTACTTC	CASRRTGSAKNIQYF
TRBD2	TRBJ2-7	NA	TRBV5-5	TGTGCCAGCAGCTGGTTTGGCGGGGGCGAGCAGTACTTC	CASSWFGGGEQYF
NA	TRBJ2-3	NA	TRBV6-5	TGTGCCAGCAGTAGCGGCAGCAAAAGCACAGATACGCAGTATTTT	CASSSGSKSTDTQYF
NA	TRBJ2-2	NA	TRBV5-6	TGTGCCAGCAGCTTGTGGAACACCGGGGAGCTGTTTTTT	CASSLWNTGELFF
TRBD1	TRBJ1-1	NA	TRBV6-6	TGTGCCAGCAGCTCTGACAGGGGCGTTCTGTACACTGAAGCTTTCTTT	CASSSDRGVLYTEAFF
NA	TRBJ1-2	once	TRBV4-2	TGTGCCAGCAGCCAAGAGGGGGACCTATCTATCTATGGCTACACCTTC	CASSQEGDLSIYGYTF
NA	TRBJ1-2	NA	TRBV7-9	TGTGCCAGCAGCTTAGAAAGGGGCGGGAGCTATGGCTACACCTTC	CASSLERGGSYGYTF
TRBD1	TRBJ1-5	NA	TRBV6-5	TGTGCCAGCAGTCCAGGGGGCTCCGTCCCTCAGCCCCAGCATTTT	CASSPGGSVPQPQHF
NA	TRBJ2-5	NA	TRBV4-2	TGTGCCAGCAGCCAAGATCCTCACGTAGAGACCCAGTACTTC	CASSQDPHVETQYF
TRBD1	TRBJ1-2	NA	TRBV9	TGTGCCAGCAGCGTAGCCCCGACTCTCGACAGGGACTATGGCTACACCTTC	CASSVAPTLDRDYGYTF
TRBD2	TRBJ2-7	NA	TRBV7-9	TGTGCCACCGGGAGGGAGGGACCCTACGAGCAGTACTTC	CATGREGPYEQYF
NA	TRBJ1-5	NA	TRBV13	TGTGCCAGCAGCCGCCGAGGGGGGAGCAATCAGCCCCAGCATTTT	CASSRRGGSNQPQHF
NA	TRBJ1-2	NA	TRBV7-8	TGTGCCAGCAGCTTAGCGGGGGCGGGAACGTATGGCTACACCTTC	CASSLAGAGTYGYTF
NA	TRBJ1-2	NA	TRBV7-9	TGTGCCAGCAGCCGAGTCGGGCATGGGAATGATGGCTACACCTTC	CASSRVGHGNDGYTF
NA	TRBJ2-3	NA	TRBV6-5	TGTGCCAGCAGTTACTCCGGGAAAGCTGCCCCTTTTTTT	CASSYSGKAAPFF
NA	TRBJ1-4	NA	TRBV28	TGTGCCAGCAGTTTTAGACAGCCTAATGAAAAACTGTTTTTT	CASSFRQPNEKLFF
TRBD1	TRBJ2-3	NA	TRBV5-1	TGCGCCAGCAGCCTGGGGACAGACACAGATACGCAGTATTTT	CASSLGTDTDTQYF
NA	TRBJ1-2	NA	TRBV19	TGTGCCAGTAGTATAGGGTCCGGCCTTGGAGCGAGTGGCTACACCTTC	CASSIGSGLGASGYTF
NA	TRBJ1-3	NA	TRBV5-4	TGTGCCAGCAGCTTGCCCCATGGAAACACCATATATTTT	CASSLPHGNTIYF
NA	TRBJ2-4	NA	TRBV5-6	TGTGCCAGCAGCTTAACCCTCAGACGAGACAGAGAAAACATTCAGTACTTC	CASSLTLRRDRENIQYF
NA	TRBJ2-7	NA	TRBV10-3	TGTGCCATCAGTGAGTCACAGATGGAGCAGTACTTC	CAISESQMEQYF
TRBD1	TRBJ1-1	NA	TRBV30	TGTGCCTGGCTGGGACAGGGGGATGCTGAAGCTTTCTTT	CAWLGQGDAEAFF